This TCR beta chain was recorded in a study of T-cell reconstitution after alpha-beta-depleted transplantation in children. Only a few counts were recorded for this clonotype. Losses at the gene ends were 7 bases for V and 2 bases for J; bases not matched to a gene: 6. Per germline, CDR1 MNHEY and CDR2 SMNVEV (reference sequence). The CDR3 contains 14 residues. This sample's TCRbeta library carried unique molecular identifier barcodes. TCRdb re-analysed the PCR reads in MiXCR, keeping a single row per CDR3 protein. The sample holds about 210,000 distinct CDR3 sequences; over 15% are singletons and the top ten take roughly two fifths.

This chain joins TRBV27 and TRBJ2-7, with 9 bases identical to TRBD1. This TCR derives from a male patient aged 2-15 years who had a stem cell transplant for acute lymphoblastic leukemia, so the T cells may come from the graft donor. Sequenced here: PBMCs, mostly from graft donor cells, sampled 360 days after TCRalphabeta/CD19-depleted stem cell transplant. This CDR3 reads CASNRGTGPYEQYF. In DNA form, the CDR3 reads TGTGCCAGCAACCGGGGGACAGGGCCCTACGAGCAGTACTTC.